This T cell receptor beta chain was recovered during a study of cytomegalovirus exposure and HLA in healthy donors (TCRdb year 2017). Some background on the complete study: An earlier analysis of some 500 of the donors reported 276 Gb of sequence data and 120 million or so unique TCR beta sequences from 150 million to 200 million T cells. All discovery cohort repertoires had been generated on a single sequencing platform. To predict cytomegalovirus infection status, the study brought together high-throughput TCR immunosequencing, statistical association of individual TCRs with disease status, and machine learning. Of the approximately 370 genotyped donors, 81% were placed in the genetic ancestry cluster associated with self-reported Caucasian donors. An earlier analysis of 500 to 750 of the donors applied high-throughput TCR beta sequencing to assess whether each TCR beta V gene segment acted as functional or pseudogenic. Donor age, sex, ethnicity and CMV serostatus were compiled alongside the repertoire data. Along with the roughly 670-subject first cohort, a separate validation cohort of over a hundred different subjects was used. In the later analysis, no new phenotypic data were used to find candidate immune exposures; instead, reliance was placed on TCR beta sequences and their occurrence across donors. To study patterns of TCR occurrence, a later analysis re-analyzed previously published TCR beta repertoires from several hundred donors and added high-resolution HLA genotyping. The number of donors typed differed by locus, with roughly 620-630 for A, B, C, DRB1 and DQB1, 522 for DQA1, 600 to 610 for DPA1, and 400 to 490 for DPB1. Using immunosequencing, the study profiled T cell repertoires from 666 subjects and related those repertoires to cytomegalovirus serostatus. Roughly 5 DR-DQ haplotypes were handled as single units for association and clustering because linkage in the cohort was strong. HLA typing covered class I and class II loci at four-digit resolution. Across under 500 genotyped donors of the cohort, an average of 235,054 unique TCR beta nucleotide sequences per donor were sequenced, and around 20% of those sequences were non-productive. An early release covering roughly 640 HLA-typed donors comprised 300 to 350 gigabases of sequencing data and around 80 million unique TCR sequences. Genome-wide SNP genotypes for about 60% of the 666 donors were used in a later genetic analysis, which treated that subset as a discovery cohort. The aim of the study was to test whether cataloging public T cell receptors could identify signatures of past pathogen exposure.

Receptors were amplified or captured by the immunoSEQ multiplex PCR assay. The multiplex PCR relied on a mix of 60 forward primers for TCR Vbeta segments and 13 reverse primers for TCR Jbeta segments. Amplification of the CDR3 region of rearranged TCR beta genes was performed with a multiplex PCR assay on genomic DNA. Amplified TCR beta libraries were sequenced as 87-base-pair reads on the Illumina HiSeq System. As for how the authors treated the data: In a later analysis, about 80 million unique TCR beta chains were counted across the 500 to 700 repertoires, and roughly 11 million of these chains were shared by at least two donors. Raw reads were error-corrected and collapsed into unique sequences by a nearest-neighbor algorithm in which closely related sequences were merged to remove PCR and sequencing errors. To assign V, D and J gene segments, CDR3 sequences were aligned to IMGT reference sequences. For a sequence to be retained, a match of at least six nucleotides to both a V gene segment and a J gene segment was required. Rearrangements were called productive when the CDR3 lacked stop codons and stayed in frame with V and J; all others were non-productive. CDR3 was defined by IMGT convention, running from the second conserved V-encoded cysteine to the conserved J-encoded phenylalanine. In an earlier analysis of 587 of the donors, sequences lacking an unambiguous match to a single V gene segment were excluded. In an earlier analysis of 587 of the donors, V segments were called functional above 56.7% productive rearrangements and were called segregating when the between-donor standard deviation exceeded 5%. To diagnose cytomegalovirus status from the catalog of TCR beta chain sequences, a statistical classification framework was built. V and J gene assignment, in a later analysis, came from comparing TCR nucleotide sequences with IMGT/GENE-DB human TR gene sequences. Using the TCRdist pipeline, a later analysis assigned CDR3 sequences along with most-parsimonious VDJ recombination scenarios. In a later analysis, each TCR beta chain was defined by its CDR3 amino acid sequence together with its V-gene family, and reads lacking a unique V-gene family were excluded. As a way to deal with suspected cross-contamination and a sequencing artifact, a later analysis dropped approximately 590 nucleotide sequences that were highly shared and had low generation probability. In a later analysis, a clonal expansion index for each public chain was calculated from normalized within-repertoire ranks of inferred template counts. In a later analysis, generation probabilities were computed with a VDJ recombination model fitted to out-of-frame rearrangements, and the resulting probabilities were checked against IGoR. A later analysis scored TCR-TCR, TCR-HLA and TCR-CMV co-occurrence with hypergeometric tests, applying a repertoire-size bias correction to TCR pairs. False discovery rates were estimated in a later analysis by permuting HLA or CMV assignments 20 times. In a later analysis, co-occurring TCRs were grouped using DBSCAN, with TCRdist sequence similarity added in when clustering inside HLA-allele-positive subsets. For co-occurrence clustering, repertoires with fewer than 30,000 or more than 120,000 public chains were excluded, along with 4 to 6 repertoires with anomalous nucleotide sharing. The source is immuneACCESS, and TCRdb retained only in-frame sequences with V and J called. Part of the clones is not carried over; for the studies checked, unresolved V genes explain less than half of this, and the remainder is unexplained. V, J and clone size reflect that table, while D and trimming were determined from the DNA. Within this sample are 100,000 to 150,000 clones, with around 78% of them counted one time only. 4.5% to 5% of the sample comes from the top ten.

Overall study outcomes, separate from this receptor: According to a later analysis, parvovirus B19, influenza, CMV and Epstein-Barr virus appeared linked to several top co-occurrence clusters. A cluster of highly shared sequence variants was judged likely to represent a technical artifact of the sequencing pipeline. A later analysis found that TCR association rates varied across HLA loci, with DRB1 alleles showing the most associated TCRs and HLA-C alleles the fewest. When HLA alleles, especially DR and DQ, strongly co-occurred, attributing TCR associations to individual alleles was difficult. An association between a missense DCLRE1C variant and V-gene and J-gene trimming of TCR beta chains was found in a later genetic analysis and replicated in an independent cohort. Compared with the roughly 700-donor mean, donors in an Asian-associated ancestry cluster had fewer N-insertions in productive TCRs, according to a later genetic analysis. In a later analysis, most CMV-associated TCR beta chains were found to appear HLA-restricted, with HLA associations seemingly driven largely by CMV exposure. A later analysis associated about 17,000 TCR beta sequences with specific HLA alleles at a false discovery rate of 0.05. This cohort had only TCR beta chains sequenced, and the lack of alpha or paired-chain data limited which features could be detected. A total of 164 TCR beta chains were listed by the study as associated with cytomegalovirus. Because HLA typing was unavailable for some donors at each locus, only the typed subset was used in association tests. Roughly uniform sequencing depth across donors was assumed in presence/absence analyses, although this assumption may not hold. Linkage disequilibrium might explain the correlated functional status among segregating V segments, but an unknown experimental factor could not be ruled out. In an earlier analysis of roughly 560 of the donors, most TCR beta V segments were observed in productive rearrangements about 87% or about 30% of the time, broadly matching IMGT annotations. Seventeen rarely observed V segments, including chromosome 9 orphons, were excluded from the earlier analysis of some 590 of the donors because counts were too low. In a later analysis, HLA-associated TCR beta chains showed more clonal expansion and lower generation probabilities than non-associated chains that were equally common. CMV serostatus was the only immune exposure information available for the cohort. In vitro tests confirmed that three of the cytomegalovirus-associated TCR beta chains recognize cytomegalovirus antigens. Most TCR sequences were seen in very few donors, while some public TCRs were found in many individuals. The classifier was reported to diagnose cytomegalovirus status with high specificity and sensitivity in both the original and validation cohorts. It was suggested by the authors that the approach could potentially be generalized to other disease states and immunological phenotypes. A further reported finding was that TCR beta sequences accurately predicted the HLA-A and HLA-B alleles for most subjects in the first cohort.

The cohort was made up of roughly 670 healthy bone marrow donors. All cohort members were sampled while nominally healthy, although unrecorded immune exposures were likely present. The donor tested CMV seropositive, placing the donor among the 250 to 350 seropositive members of the cohort. A peripheral blood sample was collected from each donor, and TCR beta sequencing was performed on peripheral blood mononuclear cells. Genomic DNA was extracted from the blood cell samples with the Qiagen DNeasy Blood Extraction Kit. A note on this clone: Its antigen remains unidentified. No much larger clonotype is one base removed from it; base qualities were not supplied.

This clonotype originated in a man in his 60s in good health and CMV-seropositive. The sequenced material came from PBMCs.

The nucleotides are TGTGCCAGCAGCTTAGACGCGGGAAGGGAGCTGTTTTTT. Its protein product is CASSLDAGRELFF. The V and J genes are TRBV7-2 and TRBJ2-2, with a tentative D gene TRBD2 over 6 matching bases. There are 13 amino acids in the CDR3, from cysteine to phenylalanine inclusive. CDR3 DNA is the only sequence kept; it has 39 bases, read in frame from the first base. The germline V gene supplies CDR1 SGHTA and CDR2 FQGNSA. The V end loses 1 base and the J end loses 9 bases, and a stretch of 9 bases separates them.